This T cell receptor beta chain was sequenced for a study of T cell responses to AZD1222 COVID-19 vaccine. The study's findings and limits: Of the AZD1222 recipients, only 6 or 7 were seropositive at baseline.

As concerns this clone: Its antigen remains unidentified.

Using immunoSEQ multiplex PCR, the repertoire was profiled, and TCRdb retains in-frame clones only, with some absent. The sample holds 100,000 to 150,000 clones; less than 95% are singletons and the top ten take around 7.8%. The CDR3 is 19 residues long. The V gene's germline CDR1 is ENHRY and CDR2 SYGVKD. V shed 0 bases, J shed 5 bases, and the junction held 14 bases outside the gene matches. The V gene is TRBV10-3, the J gene TRBJ1-2; the match to TRBD1 covers 11 bases. The TCR was taken from an adult in good health. Sequencing used peripheral blood, obtained on day 0 of AZD1222 vaccination. CDR3 sequence reads: CAISESIADRGRRGYGYTF. Written as DNA, the CDR3 is TGTGCCATCAGTGAGTCGATAGCGGACAGGGGGCGTAGAGGGTATGGCTACACCTTC.